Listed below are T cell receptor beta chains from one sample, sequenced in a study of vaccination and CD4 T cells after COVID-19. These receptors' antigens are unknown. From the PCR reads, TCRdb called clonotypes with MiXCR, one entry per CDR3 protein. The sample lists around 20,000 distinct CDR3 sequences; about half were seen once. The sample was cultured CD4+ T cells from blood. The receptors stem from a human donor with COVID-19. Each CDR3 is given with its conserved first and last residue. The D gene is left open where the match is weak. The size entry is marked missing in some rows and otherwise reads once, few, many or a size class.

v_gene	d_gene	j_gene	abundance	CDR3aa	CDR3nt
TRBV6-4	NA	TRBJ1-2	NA	CASSQGPSTGYTF	TGTGCCAGCAGTCAGGGACCTTCGACGGGCTACACCTTC
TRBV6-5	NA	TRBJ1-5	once	CASSYSKGKNQPQHF	TGTGCCAGCAGTTACTCCAAAGGGAAAAATCAGCCCCAGCATTTT
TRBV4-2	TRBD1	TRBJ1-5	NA	CASSQEWTGDQPQHF	TGTGCCAGCAGCCAAGAGTGGACAGGGGATCAGCCCCAGCATTTT
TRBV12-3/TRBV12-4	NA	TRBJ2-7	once	CASSLADGYEQYF	TGTGCCAGCAGTTTAGCGGACGGCTACGAGCAGTACTTC
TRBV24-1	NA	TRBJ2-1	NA	CATSEPARNEQFF	TGTGCCACCAGTGAGCCGGCTCGAAATGAGCAGTTCTTC
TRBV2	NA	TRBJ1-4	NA	CASTQGREKLFF	TGTGCCAGCACTCAGGGGAGGGAAAAACTGTTTTTT
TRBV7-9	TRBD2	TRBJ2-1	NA	CASSLRTSGGAVNEQFF	TGTGCCAGCAGCTTGCGGACTAGCGGGGGGGCTGTAAATGAGCAGTTCTTC
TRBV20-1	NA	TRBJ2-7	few	CSASRSLLSYEQYF	TGCAGTGCTAGTAGGTCACTCCTCTCCTACGAGCAGTACTTC
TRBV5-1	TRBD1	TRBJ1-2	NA	CASSLETGGAGYTF	TGCGCCAGCAGCTTGGAGACAGGGGGCGCGGGCTACACCTTC
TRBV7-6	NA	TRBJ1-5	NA	CASSPPGGQPQHF	TGTGCCAGCAGCCCTCCGGGAGGTCAGCCCCAGCATTTT
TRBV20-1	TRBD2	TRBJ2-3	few	CSASDSGSTDTQYF	TGCAGTGCTAGTGATAGCGGGAGCACAGATACGCAGTATTTT
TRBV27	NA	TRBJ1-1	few	CASSRADTEAFF	TGTGCCAGCAGCCGGGCGGACACTGAAGCTTTCTTT